This note documents a single T cell receptor (beta chain) sequence. Its matching antigen is unknown. This sample was taken from a study of CD8+ T cells in alopecia areata. General study results and limits: Tissue-resident alphabeta T cells belonging to normal skin likewise get sequenced within scalp specimens. Mice showed clearer TCR sharing than patients did, a gap that was possibly HLA-related.

T lymphocytes (CD4+ and CD8+) were sorted from PBMCs. This CDR3 is 15 amino acids long. Trimming stripped 5 bases from V and 3 bases from J, with 14 bases between. Germline CDR1 and CDR2: SGHTA and FQGNSA. Sequencing relied on a cDNA template that was reverse transcribed from extracted RNA. Only in-frame clones appear in the TCRdb table, and some are missing; sequencing was by immunoSEQ multiplex PCR. Here the sample spans fewer than 100,000 clones, over 40% being singletons. Sequencing was performed on CD4+ T cells sorted from blood. This clonotype originated in a human donor with alopecia areata. The chain uses TRBV7-2 and TRBJ2-1, with a possible D match to TRBD1 (5 bases). CDR3 region: CASSLRVASYNEQFF. DNA of the CDR3: TGTGCCAGCAGCCTCAGGGTGGCGAGCTACAATGAGCAGTTCTTC.